These T cell receptor beta chains were read from a single sample in a study of blood T cell repertoires in COVID-19. Generated by immunoSEQ multiplex PCR, the TCRdb table keeps only in-frame clones and is missing some. The sample carries over 150,000 clones, 80% to 90% recorded once. The sequenced material came from PBMCs or T cells enriched from blood (not recorded which). The origin of the receptors is a woman aged 18-35 years who had recovered from COVID-19. Each CDR3 is given with its conserved first and last residue. Each record gives: clone size, D gene, J gene, V gene, CDR3 DNA, CDR3 protein. D genes are given only for firm matches. Only part of the rows carry a size: once, few, many, or a class if the clone is expanded.

>NA|TRBD1|TRBJ1-2|TRBV3-1/TRBV3-2
TGTGCCAGCAGCCCGTCCCGACAGGGGGTACTTTTTGGCTACACCTTC
CASSPSRQGVLFGYTF
>NA|TRBD2|TRBJ2-5|TRBV29-1
TGCAGCACCCGGCGTTCTAGCGGTATGGAGACCCAGTACTTC
CSTRRSSGMETQYF
>NA|NA|TRBJ1-1|TRBV6-5
TGTGCCAGCAGCCGAACAGGGCTTGAAGCTTTCTTT
CASSRTGLEAFF
>NA|TRBD1|TRBJ2-7|TRBV6-2/TRBV6-3
TGTGCCAGCGGCCGGAACAGGGGGTACGAGCAGTACTTC
CASGRNRGYEQYF
>NA|TRBD1|TRBJ1-6|TRBV19
TGTGCCAGTAGTATCGAGGGACAGCTTAATTCACCCCTCCACTTT
CASSIEGQLNSPLHF
>NA|TRBD2|TRBJ2-7|TRBV2
TGTGCCAGCAGTTCACAGCGGGGGAGCTCCTACGAGCAGTACTTC
CASSSQRGSSYEQYF
>NA|NA|TRBJ1-1|TRBV27
TGTGCCAGCAGTTTATTTCGGGGAAAGGCGAACACTGAAGCTTTCTTT
CASSLFRGKANTEAFF
>NA|TRBD1|TRBJ1-2|TRBV6-5
TGTGCCAGCACCAGAGGGGGCCTAAATGGCTACACCTTC
CASTRGGLNGYTF
>NA|TRBD1|TRBJ1-5|TRBV6-6
TGTGCCAGCAGCCCCAACAGGGGTAGCAATCAGCCCCAGCATTTT
CASSPNRGSNQPQHF
>NA|TRBD1|TRBJ1-1|TRBV6-5
TGTGCCAGCAGTTTCCGGGACAGCACTGAAGCTTTCTTT
CASSFRDSTEAFF
>NA|NA|TRBJ2-6|TRBV5-6
TGTGCCAGCAGCCCTCACCCGCAGGGGATATATGGGGCCAACGTCCTGACTTTC
CASSPHPQGIYGANVLTF
>NA|TRBD1|TRBJ2-5|TRBV5-8
TGTGCCAGCAGCTTGCCTAGGGACAGGGTTGGAAAGGAGACCCAGTACTTC
CASSLPRDRVGKETQYF
>NA|NA|TRBJ2-7|TRBV30
TGTGCCTGGAGATACAACAACGAGCAGTACTTC
CAWRYNNEQYF
>many|TRBD1|TRBJ1-2|TRBV7-8
TGTGCCAGCAGCTTAGTTTGGGACAGGGCAAGTTCGGATGGCTACACCTTC
CASSLVWDRASSDGYTF
>NA|TRBD1|TRBJ2-7|TRBV5-1
TGCGCCAGCAGCCTGACAGGGATCTACGAGCAGTACTTC
CASSLTGIYEQYF
>NA|NA|TRBJ2-5|TRBV2
TGTGCCAGCAGTAATACAGGCTGGGGTGGTGAAGAGACCCAGTACTTC
CASSNTGWGGEETQYF
>NA|TRBD1|TRBJ1-1|TRBV29-1
TGCAGCGTTGAAGGGACAGGGTTAACTGAAGCTTTCTTT
CSVEGTGLTEAFF
>NA|TRBD1|TRBJ1-1|TRBV11-2
TGTGCCAGCAGCCTGGGACAGGCGAACACTGAAGCTTTCTTT
CASSLGQANTEAFF
>once|NA|TRBJ2-2|TRBV18
TGTGCCAGCTCACCCCGGGTTAGCGGTTCCACCGGGGAGCTGTTTTTT
CASSPRVSGSTGELFF
>few|NA|TRBJ2-7|TRBV7-9
TGTGCCAGCAGCATCAACTACGAGCAGTACTTC
CASSINYEQYF